The subject of this entry is one TCR beta chain. Its specificity is unknown. The data were taken from a study of cytomegalovirus exposure and HLA in healthy donors. The assay was immunoSEQ multiplex PCR, and TCRdb's table has in-frame clones only and misses some. Of 71,000 or so clones listed, around 96% are singletons. Overall study findings and caveats: The tendency of first-cohort TCR clusters to co-occur in the 100 to 150 validation repertoires emerged from a later analysis. Listed as cytomegalovirus-associated were roughly 180 TCR beta chains.

The source material was PBMCs. The sequence came from a man younger than 35 in good health and CMV-seropositive.

The CDR3 here is CASSLWTSDYEQYF. The CDR3, as DNA: TGTGCCAGCAGCTTGTGGACTAGCGACTACGAGCAGTACTTC. J is TRBJ2-7 and V is TRBV13; 9 nucleotides align to TRBD2. Trimming cost V 3 bases and J 3 bases; bases outside gene matches: 3. Germline V gene sequence: CDR1 PRHDT, CDR2 FYEKMQ (reference sequence). The CDR3 length is 14 residues.